The text below deals with one TCR beta chain. Its antigen remains unidentified. The input lacks base qualities; no much larger clone sits a single base away. Each collaborating institution followed its own protocols to collect whole blood in K2EDTA tubes. Collaborator samples were shipped for TCRbeta analysis as frozen whole blood, isolated PBMCs, or DNA extracted from either sample type. The data derive from a study of blood T cell repertoires in COVID-19 (dated by TCRdb to 2020 to 2022). The study in broad terms: Samples covering the acute and convalescent phases of COVID-19 were provided by collaborators in the United States, Italy and Spain. The prospective study material was composed of cDNA or gDNA derived from T cells, B-cell-depleted T cells, or PBMCs. Subjects who had been exposed to COVID-19, were actively infected with it, or had recovered from it provided the deeply sampled blood TCRbeta repertoires that made up the dataset. The repertoires were released in a freely available public database meant as a resource for research on the immune response to SARS-CoV-2. The samples were drawn from the first 160 participants of the ongoing ImmuneRACE study and from 950 to 1,500 subjects provided by 6 global collaborators. Nearly every sample came with metadata listing a de-identified subject ID, COVID-19 status, age in years and sex. Where available, HLA class I and class II types were obtained from metadata supplied by the sample provider rather than from assay-based typing.

Clipping removes 2 bases from V and 9 bases from J, with 6 as the unmatched junction base count. CDR1 and CDR2 were assigned from the germline V gene as KGHSH and LQKENI. The CDR3 measures 14 amino acids from cysteine to phenylalanine. The DNA shown is the 42-base CDR3, in frame from base 1. TCRbeta CDR3 regions were amplified from genomic DNA by means of the immunoSEQ Assay, a bias-controlled multiplex PCR. The paper's processing steps were these. The number of nucleated cells in each sample was estimated by amplification of reference gene primers within the assay. To quantify the absolute abundance of each unique TCRbeta CDR3 rearrangement, sequence reads were collapsed and filtered. For each sample, productive Simpson clonality was calculated as the square root of Simpson's diversity index across productive rearrangements. TCRdb holds this immuneACCESS table with in-frame rearrangements only. Some clones are missing; in checked studies, unresolved V genes explain under half, and the rest has no known cause. The V and J calls and clone size were taken over from that table, and D and trimming were inferred from the DNA. This sample is represented by 150,000 to 200,000 clones; more than 75% of them were singletons. Over 3.5% of the sample goes to the ten largest clones.

What the work shows at the level of the full study, not this receptor alone: The amount of clinical and demographic metadata varied by source and participant and was provided uncurated.

The chain was built from TRBV18 and TRBJ2-1; TRBD2 matches 8 bases in the middle. Source material: peripheral blood. The TCR comes from a man aged 18 to 30 with active or convalescent COVID-19. The CDR3 region: CASSPARTSSEQFF. The nucleotide sequence is given as TGTGCCAGCTCACCAGCCCGGACTAGCAGTGAGCAGTTCTTC. The variable domain in full, with residues beyond the CDR3 obtained from the reference TRBV18 and TRBJ2-1 genes, is NAGVMQNPRHLVRRRGQEARLRCSPMKGHSHVYWYRQLPEEGLKFMVYLQKENIIDESGMPKERFSAEFPKEGPSILRIQQVVRGDSAAYFCASSPARTSSEQFFGPGTRLTVL.